These T cell receptor beta chains were read from a single sample in a study. TCRdb called the RT-PCR reads again in MiXCR, with one record for every CDR3 protein. The data contain fewer than 800,000 distinct CDR3 sequences, around 14% of them singletons. Sequencing was carried out using memory CD4+ T cells from blood. These receptors were taken from a female donor in good health, serving as a healthy control. Both conserved end residues are trimmed from each CDR3. Fields, in order: clone size, CDR3 length, D gene, V gene, CDR3 protein. D genes are given only for firm matches. Size tells how often a clone was seen (once, few, many) or the class of an expanded clone, and some rows leave it out.

size: many; length: 14; D: .; V: TRBV7-2; CDR3: ASSLTSTNSGNTIY
size: .; length: 12; D: TRBD2; V: TRBV30; CDR3: AWGSGPYQETQY
size: many; length: 14; D: .; V: TRBV6-5; CDR3: ASRDGQRLLVAEAF
size: .; length: 10; D: TRBD1; V: TRBV5-4; CDR3: ASSDRVSEAF
size: .; length: 9; D: .; V: TRBV28; CDR3: ASGGRSEAF
size: many; length: 10; D: .; V: TRBV10-3; CDR3: AIRSDYTEAF
size: .; length: 10; D: TRBD1; V: TRBV18; CDR3: ASSQDRGEAF
size: few; length: 12; D: .; V: TRBV15; CDR3: ATSRARGTDTQY
size: many; length: 16; D: .; V: TRBV7-8; CDR3: ASSPHEKGDAYYNEQF
size: .; length: 13; D: .; V: TRBV7-2; CDR3: ASSRGRLAGYEQY
size: .; length: 11; D: .; V: TRBV11-2; CDR3: ASSRVSAYEQY
size: .; length: 14; D: TRBD1; V: TRBV28; CDR3: ASRLSGTGIGGELF
size: many; length: 16; D: TRBD2; V: TRBV7-7; CDR3: ASSLALAGGPYQETQY
size: .; length: 13; D: TRBD1; V: TRBV19; CDR3: ASRDGTGALGPQH
size: many; length: 13; D: TRBD2; V: TRBV12-3/TRBV12-4; CDR3: ASRGLAVPGDTQY
size: .; length: 12; D: .; V: TRBV12-3/TRBV12-4; CDR3: ASSFDHSNQPQH
size: many; length: 11; D: TRBD1; V: TRBV12-3/TRBV12-4; CDR3: ASSTGGDQPQH
size: few; length: 12; D: TRBD1; V: TRBV7-2; CDR3: ASSSQGDRYEQY
size: few; length: 11; D: .; V: TRBV27; CDR3: ASKMEVNTEAF
size: few; length: 12; D: .; V: TRBV10-3; CDR3: AISRDLSTDTQY
size: few; length: 12; D: TRBD1; V: TRBV10-3; CDR3: AIRGQGAATEAF
size: few; length: 14; D: .; V: TRBV9; CDR3: ASSVDVLHSGNTIY
size: .; length: 12; D: TRBD2; V: TRBV27; CDR3: ASSFFSGNNEQF
size: .; length: 12; D: TRBD2; V: TRBV7-8; CDR3: ASSLMGLAGEQY
size: few; length: 17; D: .; V: TRBV11-2; CDR3: ASSSQWGTANANTGELF
size: .; length: 11; D: .; V: TRBV7-8; CDR3: ASSLAPGVGYT
size: .; length: 13; D: .; V: TRBV11-2; CDR3: ASSLGGGSHTEAF
size: few; length: 10; D: .; V: TRBV28; CDR3: ASSPGANTIY
size: .; length: 11; D: TRBD2; V: TRBV5-5; CDR3: ASSFLTSGLQY
size: .; length: 14; D: TRBD2; V: TRBV20-1; CDR3: SARGLAGETMNEQF
size: few; length: 13; D: .; V: TRBV30; CDR3: AWSPFFSGANVLT
size: few; length: 13; D: .; V: TRBV4-2; CDR3: ASSQGGTVNTEAF
size: many; length: 12; D: .; V: TRBV5-6; CDR3: ASSYAGGRYEQY
size: few; length: 11; D: .; V: TRBV7-8; CDR3: ASSPDIERPQH
size: .; length: 13; D: .; V: TRBV6-2/TRBV6-3; CDR3: ATRGAELGGTEAF
size: .; length: 10; D: .; V: TRBV7-2; CDR3: ASGSRYNEQF
size: few; length: 11; D: .; V: TRBV20-1; CDR3: SASQPGPGLSF
size: .; length: 13; D: .; V: TRBV9; CDR3: ASSVGGHPNTEAF
size: many; length: 12; D: .; V: TRBV7-2; CDR3: ASSLGGRGYEQY